This TCR beta chain was recorded in a study of CD8+CD57+ T cells in acquired aplastic anemia (dated by TCRdb to 2016 to 2019). With respect to the entire study: DNA extracted from sorted CD4+ and CD8+ cells had a mean of approximately 3.3 ug, with a range of about 0.18 to 27.4 ug. Mean read counts for healthy donor samples were roughly 10 million for CD4+ cells and under 14 million for CD8+ cells. The study at large found these results: Although under 35 CD8+ CDR3 sequences were shared by patients and controls, these sequences appeared highly expressed in patients and within the immunodominant clones of patients. No significant difference in CD8+ Simpson's diversity was found between patients and healthy controls (P=0.060).

TCR repertoires of sorted CD4+ and CD8+ blood T cells from severe aplastic anemia patients and healthy subjects were deep-sequenced in the study. Ficoll-Paque density gradient centrifugation was used to isolate peripheral blood mononuclear cells. CD4+ and CD8+ T cells were sorted by FACS or magnetic beads before DNA extraction. The cysteine opens and the phenylalanine closes a CDR3 of 14 amino acids. The read is trimmed to its CDR3 DNA, 42 bases read in frame from base 1. Trimming leaves V shorter by 7 bases and J shorter by 6 bases, with the junction holding 8 bases beyond the gene matches. The CDR1 and CDR2 encoded by the germline V gene (reference sequence) are SGHNT and YYREEE. Genomic DNA served as template for TCR beta VDJ combination and CDR3 sequence profiling. TCR repertoire sequencing was run on an Illumina HiSeq 2000. Turning to the authors' computational methods: Repertoires were assessed using TRBV/TRBJ rearrangement plots, CDR3 size and DJ length profiles, and Simpson's diversity index. The most abundant DNA sequence in the deep sequencing data was taken as the immunodominant clone. CDR3 amino acid sequences were screened for sharing across subjects and compared with published repertoires and the VDJdb database. The raw public reads went through TCRdb reprocessing: fastp at Q25, MiXCR clone calling, in-frame beta chains kept. Merged by CDR3 protein, the rows form single entries marked with the most common genes and DNA. The V and J calls were determined by TCRdb, not by the authors. The sample includes about 190,000 distinct CDR3 sequences, with around 59% observed a single time. The ten largest clones take up about a sixth of the sample.

As concerns this clonotype: The target of this receptor is not known. No quality values exist for individual bases; no much larger clone is one base distant.

This clonotype was sampled from a human donor in good health, serving as a control. Sample: sorted CD4+, CD8+, or CD8+CD57+ T cells (not recorded which) from PBMCs. The chain couples TRBV5-4 to TRBJ2-1, with 9 bases in between that match TRBD2. The CDR3 loop reads CASGRRGGVNEQFF. The DNA sequence is as follows: TGTGCCAGCGGCAGGCGGGGGGGCGTCAATGAGCAGTTCTTC.